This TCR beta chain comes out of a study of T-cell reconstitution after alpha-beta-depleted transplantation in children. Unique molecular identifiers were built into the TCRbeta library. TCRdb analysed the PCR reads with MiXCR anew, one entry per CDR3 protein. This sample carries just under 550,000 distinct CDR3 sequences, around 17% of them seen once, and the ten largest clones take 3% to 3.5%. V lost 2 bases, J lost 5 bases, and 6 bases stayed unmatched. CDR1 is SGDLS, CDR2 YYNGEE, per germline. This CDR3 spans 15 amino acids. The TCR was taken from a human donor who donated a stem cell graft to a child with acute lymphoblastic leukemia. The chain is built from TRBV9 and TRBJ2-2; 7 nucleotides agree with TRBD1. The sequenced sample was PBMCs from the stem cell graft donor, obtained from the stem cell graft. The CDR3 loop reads CASSVPGQSTGELFF. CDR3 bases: TGTGCCAGCAGCGTGCCGGGACAGTCAACCGGGGAGCTGTTTTTT.